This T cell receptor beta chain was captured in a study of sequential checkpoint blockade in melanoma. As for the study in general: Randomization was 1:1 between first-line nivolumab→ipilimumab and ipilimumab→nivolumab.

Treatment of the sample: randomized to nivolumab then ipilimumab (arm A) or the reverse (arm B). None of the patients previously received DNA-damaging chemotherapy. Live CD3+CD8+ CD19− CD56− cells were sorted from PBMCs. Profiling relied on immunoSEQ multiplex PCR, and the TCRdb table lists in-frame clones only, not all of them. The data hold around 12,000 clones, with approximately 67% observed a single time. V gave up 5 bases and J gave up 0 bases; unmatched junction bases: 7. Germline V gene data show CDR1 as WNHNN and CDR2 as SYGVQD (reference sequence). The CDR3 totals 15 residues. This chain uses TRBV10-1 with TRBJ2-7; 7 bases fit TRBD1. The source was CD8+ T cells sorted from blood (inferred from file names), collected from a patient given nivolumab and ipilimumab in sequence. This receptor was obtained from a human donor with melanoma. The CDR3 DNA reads TGCGCCAGCAGTAGCTCCAGGGGGAGCTCCTACGAGCAGTACTTC. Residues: CASSSSRGSSYEQYF.